This entry lists 7 T cell receptor beta chains sequenced from one sample in a study of CXCR3-negative and CXCR3-positive naive CD8 T cells. Overall study results and limits: TRB CDR3s of CXCR3-positive naive cells were more hydrophobic than those of CXCR3-negative naive cells.

Libraries of TRB cDNA were made by 5' RACE and carried UMIs. TCRdb reanalyzed the 5' RACE reads and collapses them to one entry per CDR3 protein, without DNA. This sample contains 100,000 to 150,000 distinct CDR3 sequences. No antigen is known for these receptors. The sequenced material came from naive CXCR3+ CD8+ T cells from blood. Subset of the sample: CD45RO-CCR7+CD27+CD95- naive CD8+ T cells expressing CXCR3 (TNR3+). The receptor source for this set is a human donor in good health. Some clones in this sample may be carry-over from other donors' samples.

The chain combines TRBV29-1 with TRBJ2-7; without DNA, the TCRdb call of TRBD1 cannot be checked. The CDR3 is 13 residues long. The germline V gene has CDR1 SQVTM and CDR2 ANQGSEA. CDR3 residues: CSVGQGLVYEQYF.

CDR3 loop: CASSPAKGTEAFF. This chain links TRBV7-2 with TRBJ1-1. The germline V gene has CDR1 SGHTA and CDR2 FQGNSA. CDR3 length equals 13 residues. The full variable domain, with the rest looked up from reference TRBV7-2 and TRBJ1-1, is GAGVSQSPSNKVTEKGKDVELRCDPISGHTALYWYRQSLGQGLEFLIYFQGNSAPDKSGLPSDRFSAERTGGSVSTLTIQRTQQEDSAVYLCASSPAKGTEAFFGQGTRLTVV.

The chain's CDR3 is CASSRSGSSYNEQFF. The V gene is TRBV19, the J gene TRBJ2-1. Germline CDR1 is LNHDA and CDR2 is SQIVND (reference sequence). This CDR3 comprises 15 residues.

The chain couples TRBV7-9 to TRBJ2-1; TCRdb names TRBD1, which stays unverified in the absence of DNA. This CDR3 is built from 15 residues. Germline loops: CDR1 SEHNR, CDR2 FQNEAQ (reference sequence). The chain's CDR3 is CASSPTGFPYNEQFF.

The V and J genes are TRBV4-1 and TRBJ1-2. The CDR3 loop spans 14 amino acids. The germline V gene encodes CDR1 MGHRA and CDR2 YSYEKL. CDR3 in amino acids: CASSREGGNSGYTF.

The V gene is TRBV7-6, the J gene TRBJ2-5; TCRdb proposes TRBD2, but this gene call is untestable without DNA. This CDR3 contains 14 residues. Germline loops: CDR1 SGHVS, CDR2 FNYEAQ. CDR3 protein: CASSLASRGKTQYF.

The chain links TRBV29-1 to TRBJ1-1; TCRdb's D call of TRBD1 is untestable without DNA. Germline V gene lookup returns CDR1 SQVTM and CDR2 ANQGSEA. The CDR3 is 12 amino acids. The CDR3 region is CSSRGGGTEAFF.